This T cell receptor (beta chain) was captured by sequencing in a study of T cells expressing NK-cell markers. About the study: Sorted CD3+CD56+NKG2C+, CD3+CD56+NKG2C- and CD3+CD56-NKG2C+ T cells supplied TCR beta repertoires. Sequencing covered eight donors, seven HCMV-seropositive and one seronegative.

Remarks on this clonotype: Its antigen is not known.

There are 15 residues in the CDR3. Whole-study findings and limits: Whether expanded NKG2C+ T cell clones were HCMV-specific remained unclear.

Template switching by 5'RACE with UMIs generated the TCR beta cDNA. From the 5' RACE reads, TCRdb lists one entry per CDR3 protein and no DNA. The sample totals about half a million distinct CDR3 sequences. The chain combines TRBV12-3 or TRBV12-4 with TRBJ2-3; the D call from TCRdb, TRBD2, cannot be confirmed without DNA. The source material was blood T cells: a sorted CD56 or NKG2C T cell subset, CD4+ or CD8+ T cells, or bulk PBMC T cells (not recorded which). The TCR sequence derives from a woman aged 45-59 years in good health. The CDR3 spells CASRLGLAGVDTQYF.